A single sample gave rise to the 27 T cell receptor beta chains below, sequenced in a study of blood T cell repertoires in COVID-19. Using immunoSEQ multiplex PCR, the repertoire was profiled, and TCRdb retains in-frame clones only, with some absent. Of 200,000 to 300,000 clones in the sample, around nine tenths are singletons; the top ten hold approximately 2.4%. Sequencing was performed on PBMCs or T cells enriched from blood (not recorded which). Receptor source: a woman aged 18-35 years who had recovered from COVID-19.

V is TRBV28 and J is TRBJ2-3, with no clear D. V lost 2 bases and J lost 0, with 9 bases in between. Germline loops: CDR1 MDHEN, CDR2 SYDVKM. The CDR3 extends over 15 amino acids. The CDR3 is CASSLNLPSTDTQYF. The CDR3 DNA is TGTGCCAGCAGTTTAAATCTCCCTAGCACAGATACGCAGTATTTT.

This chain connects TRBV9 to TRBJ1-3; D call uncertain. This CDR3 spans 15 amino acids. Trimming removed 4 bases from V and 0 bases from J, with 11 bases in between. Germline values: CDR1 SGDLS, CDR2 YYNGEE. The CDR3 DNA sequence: TGTGCCAGCAGCTTGGGAGGGAACTCTGGAAACACCATATATTTT. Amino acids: CASSLGGNSGNTIYF. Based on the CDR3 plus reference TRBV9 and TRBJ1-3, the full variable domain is DSGVTQTPKHLITATGQRVTLRCSPRSGDLSVYWYQQSLDQGLQFLIQYYNGEERAKGNILERFSAQQFPDLHSELNLSSLELGDSALYFCASSLGGNSGNTIYFGEGSWLTVV.

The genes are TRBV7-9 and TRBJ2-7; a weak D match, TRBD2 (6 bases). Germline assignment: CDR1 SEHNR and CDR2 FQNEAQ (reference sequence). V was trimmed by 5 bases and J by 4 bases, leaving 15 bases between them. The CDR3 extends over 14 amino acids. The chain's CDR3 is CASSHYLRGYEQYF. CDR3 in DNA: TGTGCCAGCAGCCACTATTTACGGGGGTACGAGCAGTACTTC.

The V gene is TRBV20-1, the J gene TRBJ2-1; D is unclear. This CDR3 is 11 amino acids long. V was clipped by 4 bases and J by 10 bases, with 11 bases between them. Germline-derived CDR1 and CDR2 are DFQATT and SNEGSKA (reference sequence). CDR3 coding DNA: TGCAGTGCTACTAGAGAAGAGGAGCAGTTCTTC. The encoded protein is CSATREEEQFF.

The chain's CDR3 is CASSSATGNTGELFF. The DNA of the CDR3 is TGTGCCAGCAGCTCGGCGACGGGGAACACCGGGGAGCTGTTTTTT. The chain employs TRBV5-4 and TRBJ2-2, with D uncertain. V lost 3 bases and J lost 1, with 10 bases in between. Germline assignment: CDR1 SGHNT and CDR2 YYREEE (reference sequence). This CDR3 contains 15 residues. Together with reference TRBV5-4 and TRBJ2-2, the CDR3 gives the full variable domain: ETGVTQSPTHLIKTRGQQVTLRCSSQSGHNTVSWYQQALGQGPQFIFQYYREEENGRGNFPPRFSGLQFPNYSSELNVNALELDDSALYLCASSSATGNTGELFFGEGSRLTVL.

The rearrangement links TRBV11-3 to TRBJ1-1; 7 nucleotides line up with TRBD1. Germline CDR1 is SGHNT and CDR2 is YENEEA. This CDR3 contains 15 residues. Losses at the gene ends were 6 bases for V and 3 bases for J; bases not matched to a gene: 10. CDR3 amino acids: CASRVRGSVDTEAFF. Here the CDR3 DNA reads TGTGCCAGCAGAGTCAGGGGGTCGGTGGACACTGAAGCTTTCTTT.

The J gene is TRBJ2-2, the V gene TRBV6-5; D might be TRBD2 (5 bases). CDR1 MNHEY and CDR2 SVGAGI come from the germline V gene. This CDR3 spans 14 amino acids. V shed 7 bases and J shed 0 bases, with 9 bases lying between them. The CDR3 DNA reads TGTGCCAGCAATCGGGAACCGAACACCGGGGAGCTGTTTTTT. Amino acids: CASNREPNTGELFF.

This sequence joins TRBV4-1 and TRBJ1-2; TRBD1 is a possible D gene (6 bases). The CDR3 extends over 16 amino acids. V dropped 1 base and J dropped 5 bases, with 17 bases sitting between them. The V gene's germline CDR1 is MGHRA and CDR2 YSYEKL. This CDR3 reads CASSQAQGTGLYGYTF. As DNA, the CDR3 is TGCGCCAGCAGCCAAGCCCAGGGCACAGGGCTATATGGCTACACCTTC.

The chain's CDR3 is CATSLNWGDTGELFF. In DNA, the CDR3 is TGTGCCACCAGCCTAAACTGGGGGGACACCGGGGAGCTGTTTTTT. The V gene is TRBV15, the J gene TRBJ2-2; possible D gene TRBD2, 6 bases. This CDR3 has 15 residues. V lost 5 bases and J 3 bases, leaving 13 bases between the germline ends. CDR1 and CDR2 from the germline V gene are LNHNV and YYDKDF (reference sequence).

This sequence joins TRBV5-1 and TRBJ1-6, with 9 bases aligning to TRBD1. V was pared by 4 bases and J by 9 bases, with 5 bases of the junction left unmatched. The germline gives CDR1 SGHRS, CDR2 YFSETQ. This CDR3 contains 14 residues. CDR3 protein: CASSVGQGVSPLHF. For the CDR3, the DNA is TGCGCCAGCAGCGTGGGACAGGGTGTTTCACCCCTCCACTTT.

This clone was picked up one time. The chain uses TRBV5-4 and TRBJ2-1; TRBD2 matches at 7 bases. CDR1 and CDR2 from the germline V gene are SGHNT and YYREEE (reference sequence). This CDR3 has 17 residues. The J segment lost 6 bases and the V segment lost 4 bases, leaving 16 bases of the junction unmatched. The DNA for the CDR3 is TGTGCCAGCAGCCCGAGACCCGGGACTAAGGGTAGCAATGAGCAGTTCTTC. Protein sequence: CASSPRPGTKGSNEQFF.

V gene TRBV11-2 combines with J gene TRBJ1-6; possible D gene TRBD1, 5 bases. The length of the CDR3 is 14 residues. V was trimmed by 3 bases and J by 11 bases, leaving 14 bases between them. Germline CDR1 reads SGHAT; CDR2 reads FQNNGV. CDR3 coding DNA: TGTGCCAGCAGCTTCGGGGGTACGTGGCCACCCCTCCACTTT. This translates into CASSFGGTWPPLHF.

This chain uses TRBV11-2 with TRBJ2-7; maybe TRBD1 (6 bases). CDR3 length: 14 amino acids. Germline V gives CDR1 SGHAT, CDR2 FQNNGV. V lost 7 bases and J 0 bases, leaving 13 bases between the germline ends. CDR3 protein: CASTRQVSSYEQYF. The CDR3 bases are TGTGCCAGCACGAGACAGGTCAGCTCCTACGAGCAGTACTTC.

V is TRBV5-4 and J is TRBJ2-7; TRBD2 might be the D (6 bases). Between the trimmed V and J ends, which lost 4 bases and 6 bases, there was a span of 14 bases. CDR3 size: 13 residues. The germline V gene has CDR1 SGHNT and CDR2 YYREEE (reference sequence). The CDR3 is CASSRDWTSEQYF. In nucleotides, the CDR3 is TGTGCCAGCAGCCGGGACTGGACGTCCGAGCAGTACTTC.

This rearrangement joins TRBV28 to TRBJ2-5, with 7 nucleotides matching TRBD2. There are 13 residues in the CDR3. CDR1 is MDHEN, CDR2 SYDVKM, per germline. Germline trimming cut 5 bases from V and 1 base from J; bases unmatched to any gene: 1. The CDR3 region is CASSRTSQETQYF. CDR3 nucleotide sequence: TGTGCCAGCAGTCGGACTAGCCAAGAGACCCAGTACTTC.

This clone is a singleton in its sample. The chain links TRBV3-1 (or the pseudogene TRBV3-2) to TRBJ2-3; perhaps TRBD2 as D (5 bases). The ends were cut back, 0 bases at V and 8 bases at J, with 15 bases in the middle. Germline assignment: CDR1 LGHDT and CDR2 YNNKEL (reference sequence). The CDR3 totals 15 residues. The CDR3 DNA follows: TGTGCCAGCAGCCAAGATTATGGGCTCGGAGGTACGCAGTATTTT. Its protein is CASSQDYGLGGTQYF.

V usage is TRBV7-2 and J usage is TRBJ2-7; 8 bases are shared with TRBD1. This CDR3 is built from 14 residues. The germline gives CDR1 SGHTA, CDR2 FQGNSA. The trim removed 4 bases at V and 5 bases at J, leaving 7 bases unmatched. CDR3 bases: TGTGCCAGCAGCTCGACAGGGGCTAATGACGAGCAGTACTTC. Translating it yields CASSSTGANDEQYF.

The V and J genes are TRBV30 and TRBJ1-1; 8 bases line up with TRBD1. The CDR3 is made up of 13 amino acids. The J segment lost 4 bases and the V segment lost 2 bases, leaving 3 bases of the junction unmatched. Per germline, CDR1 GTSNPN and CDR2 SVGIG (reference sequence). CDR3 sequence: CAWSLDRGTEAFF. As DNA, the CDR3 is TGTGCCTGGAGTTTAGACAGGGGCACTGAAGCTTTCTTT.

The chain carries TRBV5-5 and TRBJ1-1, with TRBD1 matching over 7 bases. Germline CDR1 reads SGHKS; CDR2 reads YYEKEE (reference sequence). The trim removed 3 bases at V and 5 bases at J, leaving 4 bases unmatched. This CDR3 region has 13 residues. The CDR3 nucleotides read TGTGCCAGCAGCTCTCAACAGGGGACTGAAGCTTTCTTT. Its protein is CASSSQQGTEAFF.

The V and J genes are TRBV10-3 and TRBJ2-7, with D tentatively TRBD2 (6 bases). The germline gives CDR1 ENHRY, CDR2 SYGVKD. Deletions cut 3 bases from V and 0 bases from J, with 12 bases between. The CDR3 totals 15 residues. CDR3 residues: CAISDLGGNSYEQYF. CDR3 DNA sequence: TGTGCCATCAGTGATCTGGGCGGGAACTCCTACGAGCAGTACTTC.

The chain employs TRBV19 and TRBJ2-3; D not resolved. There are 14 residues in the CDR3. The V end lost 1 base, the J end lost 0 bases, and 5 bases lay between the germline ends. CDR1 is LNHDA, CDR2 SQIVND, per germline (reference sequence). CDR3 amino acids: CASSIVSSTDTQYF. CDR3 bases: TGTGCCAGTAGTATAGTTTCGAGCACAGATACGCAGTATTTT.

CDR3 bases: TGCGCCAGCAGCCAAGCTCCGCGACAGGGGTTTTTGTATGGCTACACCTTC. Its protein is CASSQAPRQGFLYGYTF. The chain carries TRBV4-1 and TRBJ1-2; 8 positions agree with TRBD1. CDR1 is MGHRA and CDR2 is YSYEKL in the germline V gene. The CDR3 has 17 amino acids. J was trimmed by 5 bases and V by 1 base; bases with no gene match: 12.

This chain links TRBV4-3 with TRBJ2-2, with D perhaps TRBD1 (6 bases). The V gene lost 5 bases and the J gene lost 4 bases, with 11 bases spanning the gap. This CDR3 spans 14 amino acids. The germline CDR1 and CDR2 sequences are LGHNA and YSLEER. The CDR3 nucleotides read TGCGCCAGCAGCTACCTGACAGGCACCGGGGAGCTGTTTTTT. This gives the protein CASSYLTGTGELFF.

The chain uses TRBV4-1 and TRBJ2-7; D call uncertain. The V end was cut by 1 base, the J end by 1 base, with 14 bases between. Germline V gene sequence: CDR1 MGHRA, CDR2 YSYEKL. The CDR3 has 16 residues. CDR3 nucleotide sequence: TGCGCCAGCAGCCAAGCTTTACAACCAAAATCCTACGAGCAGTACTTC. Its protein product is CASSQALQPKSYEQYF.

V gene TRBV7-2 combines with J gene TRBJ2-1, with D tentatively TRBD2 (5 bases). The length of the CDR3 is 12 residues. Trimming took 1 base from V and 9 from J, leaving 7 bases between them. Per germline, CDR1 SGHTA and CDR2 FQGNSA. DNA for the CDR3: TGTGCCAGCAGCTTAGTAGGGAGTGAGCAGTTCTTC. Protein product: CASSLVGSEQFF.

Written as DNA, the CDR3 is TGCAGCGTTTCGACAGGGGGCGCGAACACCGGGGAGCTGTTTTTT. Amino acids: CSVSTGGANTGELFF. V gene TRBV29-1 combines with J gene TRBJ2-2; 10 nucleotides line up with TRBD1. The CDR3 is 15 residues long. Germline lookup yields CDR1 SQVTM and CDR2 ANQGSEA. J gave up 0 bases and V 5 bases, and 3 bases lay outside the gene matches.

CDR3 region: CASSPLRGQGNEQFF. Here the CDR3 DNA reads TGTGCCAGCTCACCATTGAGGGGGCAAGGGAATGAGCAGTTCTTC. V is TRBV18 and J is TRBJ2-1, with 7 bases identical to TRBD1. Germline V lookup: CDR1 KGHSH, CDR2 LQKENI. V lost 2 bases, J lost 7 bases, and 8 bases stayed unmatched. The CDR3 extends over 15 amino acids.